The subject of this entry is one T cell receptor beta chain. Its antigen is currently unknown. This sample stems from a study of cytomegalovirus exposure and HLA in healthy donors. Background on the study: Ancestry clustering placed around 80% of more than 350 genotyped donors in the Caucasian-associated cluster. Study-wide points: Some V segments, TRBV6-2 and TRBV6-3 among them, were indistinguishable and were therefore excluded.

The germline V and J ends were trimmed by 5 bases and 3 bases, with 16 bases remaining between them. CDR1 and CDR2 from the germline V gene are WSHSY and SAAADI. There are 16 residues in the CDR3. Use of 60 Vbeta and 13 Jbeta primers characterized the PCR. The assay was immunoSEQ multiplex PCR, and TCRdb's table has in-frame clones only and misses some. The sample carries roughly 33,000 clones, 80% recorded once. The clonotype comes from a male donor in good health and CMV-seronegative. Specimen: PBMCs. The chain joins TRBV10-2 to TRBJ2-2; the D is unclear. In nucleotides, the CDR3 is TGCGCCAGCAGTTCCTTCAGGTCTAAGGACACCGGGGAGCTGTTTTTT. Translating gives CASSSFRSKDTGELFF.